These T cell receptor beta chains were read from a single sample in a study of T and B cells in COVID-19 patients. TCRdb passed the multiplex PCR reads through MiXCR, listing each CDR3 protein once. The profile shows around 15,000 distinct CDR3 sequences, roughly 29% of them singletons. The specimen was blood. These receptors came from a human donor who had recovered from COVID-19. CDR3s include the opening cysteine and the closing phenylalanine or tryptophan. Fields, in order: V gene, clone size, D gene, J gene, CDR3 DNA, CDR3 protein. The D gene is left open where the match is weak. Size values are once, few and many counts, or a class for expanded clones, and some rows have none.

>TRBV11-3|medium-sized|TRBD1|TRBJ1-3
TGTGCCAGCAGCTTAGGAGGGACAGTCTCTGGAAACACCATATATTTT
CASSLGGTVSGNTIYF
>TRBV30|.|.|TRBJ2-7
TGTGCCTGGAGTGGGGAATTCTACGAGCAGTACTTC
CAWSGEFYEQYF
>TRBV6-1|many|TRBD2|TRBJ2-2
TGTGCCAGCACGAAGTCGGGACTAGCGGAGACGAACACCGGGGAGCTGTTTTTT
CASTKSGLAETNTGELFF
>TRBV5-5|few|.|TRBJ2-1
TGCGCCAGCAGCTTCCGAAGTACTGAGCAGTTCTTC
CASSFRSTEQFF
>TRBV19|few|.|TRBJ2-5
TGTGCCAGTAGTAACGAGGAGACCCAGTACTTC
CASSNEETQYF
>TRBV6-2/TRBV6-3|.|.|TRBJ1-2
TGTGCCAGCAGTTACGATCGGGGATTGAACTATGGCTACACCTTC
CASSYDRGLNYGYTF
>TRBV7-2|few|.|TRBJ1-4
TGTGCCAGCAGCGGGACGACAGGCAACCGTAATGAAAAACTGTTTTTT
CASSGTTGNRNEKLFF
>TRBV5-1|once|.|TRBJ2-2
TGCGCCAGCAGCGGAGACCACACCGGGGAGCTGTTTTTT
CASSGDHTGELFF
>TRBV19|.|.|TRBJ1-1
TGTGCCAGTAGTATCGGACCGGGATATAAACCGGAAGCTTTCTTT
CASSIGPGYKPEAFF
>TRBV7-6|.|TRBD2|TRBJ2-7
TGTGCCAGCAGCACTCCAGCGGGGGGGCGGCAGCAGTACTTC
CASSTPAGGRQQYF
>TRBV6-2/TRBV6-3|few|.|TRBJ2-1
TGTGCCAGCAGTGGCCTGACTGAGCAGTTCTTC
CASSGLTEQFF
>TRBV28|.|TRBD1|TRBJ1-4
TGTGCCAGTTACAGGGGGCCTAATGAAAAACTGTTTTTT
CASYRGPNEKLFF
>TRBV20-1|.|.|TRBJ2-1
TGCAGTGCTAGCAGGAGCTCCTACAATGAGCAGTTCTTC
CSASRSSYNEQFF
>TRBV11-1|.|TRBD1|TRBJ1-2
TGTGCCAGCAGAAATTTCAGGGGGCGATTCTATGGCTACACCTTC
CASRNFRGRFYGYTF
>TRBV4-3|few|.|TRBJ1-1
TGCGCCAGCAGCACGACAGGTAACACTGAAGCTTTCTTT
CASSTTGNTEAFF
>TRBV29-1|medium-sized|.|TRBJ2-3
TGCAGCGTTGAGTCCGGGGGCGGCACAGATACGCAGTATTTT
CSVESGGGTDTQYF
>TRBV10-2|.|.|TRBJ2-5
TGCGCCAGCAGTGGTGTGGGAACGTCCCAGTACTTC
CASSGVGTSQYF
>TRBV5-5|medium-sized|.|TRBJ2-7
TGTGCCAGCAGCCCACCCAGGACGACCTCCTACGAGCAGTACTTC
CASSPPRTTSYEQYF
>TRBV6-5|.|.|TRBJ1-2
TGTGCCAGCAGTTACTCGAGGGGGGGGAGCGGCTACACCTTC
CASSYSRGGSGYTF
>TRBV27|medium-sized|.|TRBJ2-2
TGTGCCAGCAGTTTCGCGCACAGGGCCCTCACCGGGGAGCTGTTTTTT
CASSFAHRALTGELFF
>TRBV14|.|.|TRBJ1-1
TGTGCCAGCAGCCAAGATCGCTGGCCACCGAAAGCTTTCTTT
CASSQDRWPPKAFF
>TRBV30|medium-sized|.|TRBJ2-7
TGTGCCTGGAGTGTTCTGTGGGACGAGCAGTACTTC
CAWSVLWDEQYF
>TRBV24-1|.|TRBD1|TRBJ1-1
TGTGCCACCAGTGAGGGCGGACAGGGGTCACCTTTGGCAGCTTTCTTT
CATSEGGQGSPLAAFF
>TRBV6-5|.|.|TRBJ1-2
TGTGCCAGCAACCAGGGAGTCCATGGCTACACCTTC
CASNQGVHGYTF
>TRBV29-1|.|TRBD2|TRBJ2-3
TGCAGCGGGGAGGGCGGGGGGACCGGGGATACGCAGTATTTT
CSGEGGGTGDTQYF
>TRBV30|.|.|TRBJ1-1
TGTGCCTGGAGGGCTTTCACCAGAATGAACACTGAAGCTTTCTTT
CAWRAFTRMNTEAFF
>TRBV12-3/TRBV12-4|.|.|TRBJ1-6
TGTGCCAGCAGTTTAGGGGGATCTTCACCCCTCCACTTT
CASSLGGSSPLHF
>TRBV27|.|.|TRBJ1-2
TGTGCCAGCAGTTTGCATCTTAACTATGGCTACACCTTC
CASSLHLNYGYTF
>TRBV11-3|.|.|TRBJ1-6
TGTGCCAGCAGCGGACGATCGGGGCTTAATTCACCCCTCCACTTT
CASSGRSGLNSPLHF
>TRBV5-6|few|.|TRBJ1-3
TGTGCCAGCGGACCACAGGGTTGGATCGCTGGAAACACCATATATTTT
CASGPQGWIAGNTIYF
>TRBV7-9|.|.|TRBJ1-1
TGTGCCAGCAGCCCGCCTTACGCAAACACTGAAGCTTTCTTT
CASSPPYANTEAFF
>TRBV19|medium-sized|TRBD2|TRBJ2-1
TGTGCCAGTAGTGTGAGCGGGGGGCCCTCCTACAATGAGCAGTTCTTC
CASSVSGGPSYNEQFF
>TRBV12-3/TRBV12-4|.|.|TRBJ1-4
TGTGCCAGCAGTTTAGGCCTGGAAAATGAAAAACTGTTTTTT
CASSLGLENEKLFF
>TRBV19|.|.|TRBJ1-5
TGTGCCAGTAGTATAAGTTGGCTAGATAGCAATCAGCCCCAGCATTTT
CASSISWLDSNQPQHF
>TRBV12-3/TRBV12-4|few|.|TRBJ1-1
TGTGCCAGCAGTTTTGTCGGCGACGTTTGGGCTTTCTTT
CASSFVGDVWAFF
>TRBV29-1|medium-sized|TRBD2|TRBJ2-1
TGCAGCGTTCGGATCCGGGGGGGCAGGGTGAATGAGCAGTTCTTC
CSVRIRGGRVNEQFF
>TRBV5-4|.|.|TRBJ1-2
TGTGCCGCCCGGTCGGGAGACACATATCGATATGGCTACACCTTC
CAARSGDTYRYGYTF
>TRBV28|once|.|TRBJ2-5
TGTGCCAGCAGTTCCCGGGACATCTCCCAAGAGACCCAGTACTTC
CASSSRDISQETQYF
>TRBV7-9|.|.|TRBJ1-3
TGTGCCAGCAGTCCGCTTAGCTCTGGAAACACCATATATTTT
CASSPLSSGNTIYF
>TRBV27|.|.|TRBJ1-2
TGTGCCAGCAGTTTCGGTGGGGACGGCTACACCTTC
CASSFGGDGYTF
>TRBV12-3/TRBV12-4|few|.|TRBJ2-3
TGTGCCAGCAGCGCAGGGGCTAGCACAGATACGCAGTATTTT
CASSAGASTDTQYF
>TRBV19|few|TRBD1|TRBJ1-1
TGTGCCACCCTAAAGGGACAGTGGGGAACCACTGAAGCTTTCTTT
CATLKGQWGTTEAFF
>TRBV30|medium-sized|.|TRBJ1-5
TGTGCCTGGAGTGTACTGGGCATCAATCAGCCCCAGCATTTT
CAWSVLGINQPQHF
>TRBV5-3|.|.|TRBJ1-2
TGTGCCAGCAGCTTGGGAGGGAACATCCCTAAAGGCTACACCTTC
CASSLGGNIPKGYTF
>TRBV12-3/TRBV12-4|few|.|TRBJ1-1
TGTGCCAGCAGCCTAGACGACAGGCAGAACACTGAAGCTTTCTTT
CASSLDDRQNTEAFF
>TRBV30|few|.|TRBJ1-2
TGTGCCTGGAACGGGGCAGTAAGGCCGCTATTC
CAWNGAVRPLF
>TRBV27|medium-sized|.|TRBJ2-3
TGTGCCAGCAGTCAAGGGGCGCGGGACTTCACAGATACGCAGTATTTT
CASSQGARDFTDTQYF
>TRBV24-1|.|.|TRBJ2-2
TGTGCCACCAGGGGAAATGCCGGGGAGCTGTTTTTT
CATRGNAGELFF